Listed here are 26 T cell receptor beta chains from one sample, sequenced in a study of cytomegalovirus exposure and HLA in healthy donors. PCR used 60 Vbeta primers and 13 Jbeta primers. Assay: immunoSEQ multiplex PCR; the TCRdb copy retains only in-frame clones and omits some. Of 100,000 to 150,000 clones in the sample, around three quarters were seen once. Sequencing was performed on PBMCs. These TCRs come from a woman aged 60-75 years in good health and CMV-seropositive.

This clone was seen more than once but under ten times. The chain carries TRBV5-1 and TRBJ1-2; TRBD1 is a possible D gene (5 bases). The CDR3 has 12 residues. Germline-derived CDR1 and CDR2 are SGHRS and YFSETQ. The germline V and J ends were trimmed by 3 bases and 8 bases, with 11 bases remaining between them. CDR3 region: CASSWPGEGYTF. CDR3 DNA sequence: TGCGCCAGCAGCTGGCCGGGGGAGGGCTACACCTTC.

The chain joins TRBV6-1 to TRBJ2-7; 9 bases align to TRBD1. The CDR3 is 15 residues long. V shed 4 bases, J shed 5 bases, and the junction held 9 bases outside the gene matches. Germline V gene sequence: CDR1 MNHNS, CDR2 SASEGT. The CDR3, as DNA: TGTGCCAGCAGTGCACCCGGGACAGGGTTCAACGAGCAGTACTTC. Translating gives CASSAPGTGFNEQYF.

This clone has just a few counts. This chain links TRBV29-1 with TRBJ1-1; D is undetermined. Per germline, CDR1 SQVTM and CDR2 ANQGSEA. The V end was cut by 4 bases, the J end by 4 bases, with 13 bases between. This CDR3 has 13 amino acids. The CDR3 region is CSVGWGGRTEAFF. CDR3 DNA sequence: TGCAGCGTTGGATGGGGAGGTCGCACTGAAGCTTTCTTT.

This clone was seen just once. This rearrangement joins TRBV5-4 to TRBJ1-3, with 9 bases identical to TRBD1. The CDR3 extends over 17 amino acids. Germline CDR1 and CDR2: SGHNT and YYREEE (reference sequence). V lost 0 bases, J lost 0 bases, and 4 bases stayed unmatched. The CDR3 spells CASSLAGTGLSGNTIYF. The CDR3 coding sequence is TGTGCCAGCAGCTTGGCGGGGACAGGGCTCTCTGGAAACACCATATATTTT.

The chain links TRBV4-1 to TRBJ2-7; D may be TRBD1 (6 bases). The CDR3 has 15 residues. Trimming left V 0 bases short and J 3 bases short, with 12 bases between. Germline V gene data show CDR1 as MGHRA and CDR2 as YSYEKL. CDR3 nucleotide sequence: TGCGCCAGCAGCCAAGAAGACGACAGGTACTACGAGCAGTACTTC. This gives the protein CASSQEDDRYYEQYF.

This chain connects TRBV18 to TRBJ2-2; D not resolved. Germline V gives CDR1 KGHSH, CDR2 LQKENI. The CDR3 is 14 amino acids. Trimming left V 5 bases short and J 4 bases short, with 11 bases between. The DNA of the CDR3 is TGTGCCAGCTCAGGGTCACGCGGCACCGGGGAGCTGTTTTTT. It translates to CASSGSRGTGELFF.

The V and J genes are TRBV6-5 and TRBJ2-7; the match to TRBD2 covers 9 bases. The CDR3 has 15 amino acids. The V and J ends lost 8 bases and 0 bases, in that order; junction bases with no gene match: 8. The germline CDR1 and CDR2 sequences are MNHEY and SVGAGI. The chain's CDR3 is CASGMSGGPSYEQYF. Here the CDR3 DNA reads TGTGCCAGCGGGATGAGCGGGGGGCCCTCCTACGAGCAGTACTTC.

This chain's CDR3 is CASSETGYNQPQHF. The DNA of the CDR3 is TGCGCCAGCAGTGAGACAGGGTACAATCAGCCCCAGCATTTT. The chain employs TRBV10-2 and TRBJ1-5; the D gene is possibly TRBD1 (6 bases). Looked up from germline, CDR1 is WSHSY and CDR2 is SAAADI. The V end lost 2 bases, the J end lost 3 bases, and 8 bases lay between the germline ends. The CDR3 totals 14 residues.

The chain carries TRBV11-2 and TRBJ1-5; D gene unclear. V was pared by 2 bases and J by 3 bases, with 11 bases between. Looked up from germline, CDR1 is SGHAT and CDR2 is FQNNGV. The CDR3 has 15 residues. DNA for the CDR3: TGTGCCAGCAGCTTAAACGGTAAAGACAATCAGCCCCAGCATTTT. This translates into CASSLNGKDNQPQHF.

The rearrangement uses TRBV10-3 and TRBJ1-4, with 10 bases aligning to TRBD1. J lost 2 bases, V lost 3 bases, and 6 bases had no gene match. Germline V CDR1 and CDR2: ENHRY, SYGVKD. This CDR3 is 17 amino acids long. The CDR3: CAISDQPGQGTNEKLFF. DNA for the CDR3: TGTGCCATCAGTGATCAGCCGGGACAGGGGACTAATGAAAAACTGTTTTTT.

J is TRBJ2-7 and V is TRBV9; TRBD1 matches at 9 bases. J gave up 5 bases and V 0 bases, and 9 bases lay outside the gene matches. This CDR3 is built from 16 residues. Germline V CDR1 and CDR2: SGDLS, YYNGEE. CDR3 sequence reads: CASSVAEWTGVHEQYF. CDR3 coding DNA: TGTGCCAGCAGCGTAGCGGAATGGACAGGGGTCCACGAGCAGTACTTC.

V is TRBV19 and J is TRBJ2-3; possible D gene TRBD1, 5 bases. The CDR3 totals 14 residues. The ends were cut back, 2 bases at V and 3 bases at J, with 9 bases in the middle. Germline loops: CDR1 LNHDA, CDR2 SQIVND (reference sequence). The CDR3 DNA reads as TGTGCCAGTAGTATATGGGCAGGGACAGATACGCAGTATTTT. It codes for CASSIWAGTDTQYF.

This clone was recorded only once. The V and J genes are TRBV28 and TRBJ2-3; tentative D call: TRBD2 (5 bases). This CDR3 is built from 14 residues. V lost 4 bases to trimming and J lost 2 bases, with 10 bases between them. Germline CDR1 and CDR2: MDHEN and SYDVKM. CDR3 nucleotide sequence: TGTGCCAGCAGTTCCGGCGGGTCCACAGATACGCAGTATTTT. This encodes CASSSGGSTDTQYF.

This clone was found once. The chain employs TRBV29-1 and TRBJ2-1, with D possibly matching TRBD1 (6 bases). The CDR3 is 13 amino acids. CDR1 and CDR2 (germline): SQVTM, ANQGSEA. The V end lost 5 bases, the J end lost 6 bases, and 14 bases lay between the germline ends. The CDR3 is CSVSPLGANEQFF. The CDR3 DNA reads as TGCAGCGTTTCCCCTTTGGGGGCCAATGAGCAGTTCTTC.

The chain couples TRBV6-6 to TRBJ1-5, with 8 bases matching TRBD1. CDR1 is MNHNY and CDR2 is SVGAGI in the germline V gene (reference sequence). The CDR3 is 16 residues long. The V gene end was trimmed by 4 bases and the J gene end by 6 bases; junction bases not matched to a gene: 11. The CDR3 is CASSSQGARYGQPQHF. The CDR3 DNA is TGTGCCAGCAGTTCTCAGGGGGCGCGGTACGGTCAGCCCCAGCATTTT.

The chain couples TRBV6-5 to TRBJ1-1; possible D gene TRBD1, 5 bases. The CDR3 has 15 amino acids. Germline V gene data show CDR1 as MNHEY and CDR2 as SVGAGI. Trimming removed 2 bases at V and 5 bases at J, with 15 bases between. The CDR3 spells CASSYPAGPRTEAFF. The DNA of the CDR3 is TGTGCCAGCAGTTACCCCGCGGGGCCGAGGACTGAAGCTTTCTTT.

Points on this clone: At the DNA level, this CDR3 is encoded by other sequences in the same sample as well. This chain joins TRBV20-1 and TRBJ2-5; D perhaps matches TRBD2 (6 bases). CDR3 length equals 10 residues. V was shortened by 3 bases and J by 8 bases, with 7 bases between the two germline ends. CDR1 is DFQATT and CDR2 is SNEGSKA in the germline V gene (reference sequence). The DNA of the CDR3 is TGCAGTGCTAGCGGGGGAACCCAGTACTTC. This translates into CSASGGTQYF.

V gene TRBV10-3 combines with J gene TRBJ1-5; D gene uncertain. The CDR3 covers 15 residues. The V and J ends lost 0 bases and 3 bases respectively, with 9 bases between them. Germline loops: CDR1 ENHRY, CDR2 SYGVKD. CDR3 amino acids: CAISESNSFNQPQHF. CDR3 DNA: TGTGCCATCAGTGAGTCGAACAGTTTCAATCAGCCCCAGCATTTT.

The chain recombines TRBV7-9 with TRBJ1-1; D uncertain. Germline loops: CDR1 SEHNR, CDR2 FQNEAQ (reference sequence). This CDR3 spans 15 amino acids. Trimming shortened V by 1 base and J by 4 bases, and 13 bases separated the two germline ends. The CDR3 here is CASSLVLLSGTEAFF. CDR3 nucleotide sequence: TGTGCCAGCAGCTTAGTGCTCCTATCGGGCACTGAAGCTTTCTTT.

The rearrangement joins TRBV9 to TRBJ2-2, with 7 bases fitting TRBD2. The germline gives CDR1 SGDLS, CDR2 YYNGEE. Trimming cost V 3 bases and J 0 bases; bases outside gene matches: 20. This CDR3 is 21 amino acids long. The CDR3 is CASSETDAGESFTSNTGELFF. The CDR3 DNA sequence: TGTGCCAGCAGCGAGACAGACGCGGGGGAATCCTTTACCTCGAACACCGGGGAGCTGTTTTTT. Full variable domain (rest looked up from reference TRBV9 and TRBJ2-2): DSGVTQTPKHLITATGQRVTLRCSPRSGDLSVYWYQQSLDQGLQFLIQYYNGEERAKGNILERFSAQQFPDLHSELNLSSLELGDSALYFCASSETDAGESFTSNTGELFFGEGSRLTVL.

In this sample, this clone turned up once. The chain has TRBV4-1 and TRBJ2-3; D possibly corresponds to TRBD2 (5 bases). V lost 0 bases, J lost 0 bases, and 19 bases lay in between. The CDR3 length is 19 residues. Germline assignment: CDR1 MGHRA and CDR2 YSYEKL. The CDR3 here is CASSQDPPLLGASTDTQYF. DNA for the CDR3: TGCGCCAGCAGCCAAGACCCCCCCCTACTAGGTGCTAGCACAGATACGCAGTATTTT.

The chain recombines TRBV2 with TRBJ2-7; 7 bases line up with TRBD1. The CDR3 sequence is 14 residues long. Germline V lookup: CDR1 SNHLY, CDR2 FYNNEI. The V segment lost 10 bases and the J segment 2 bases; nucleotides outside the gene matches: 11. In DNA, the CDR3 is TGTGCCAACCCTCCAGGGCAGGGGGCCTACGAGCAGTACTTC. It codes for CANPPGQGAYEQYF.

This clone was seen only a few times. The rearrangement joins TRBV7-9 to TRBJ2-5; 7 positions agree with TRBD2. The CDR3 contains 14 residues. Germline V gene data show CDR1 as SEHNR and CDR2 as FQNEAQ (reference sequence). J was trimmed by 5 bases and V by 5 bases; bases with no gene match: 8. In DNA form, the CDR3 reads TGTGCCAGCAGCCCCGGGGGGTCCCGGGAGACCCAGTACTTC. Its protein product is CASSPGGSRETQYF.

The J gene is TRBJ2-7, the V gene TRBV7-3; 11 nucleotides line up with TRBD1. The V gene end was trimmed by 5 bases and the J gene end by 2 bases; junction bases not matched to a gene: 5. The CDR3 runs to 15 residues. Germline assignment: CDR1 SGHTA and CDR2 FQGTGA. In nucleotides, the CDR3 is TGTGCCAGCAGCCTCCAGGGACAGGGGGCCTACGAGCAGTACTTC. Its protein product is CASSLQGQGAYEQYF. Combining the CDR3 with reference TRBV7-3 and TRBJ2-7 gives the whole variable domain GAGVSQTPSNKVTEKGKYVELRCDPISGHTALYWYRQSLGQGPEFLIYFQGTGAADDSGLPNDRFFAVRPEGSVSTLKIQRTERGDSAVYLCASSLQGQGAYEQYFGPGTRLTVT.

The chain carries TRBV9 and TRBJ2-3; 7 bases align to TRBD2. The CDR3 has 16 amino acids. Looked up from germline, CDR1 is SGDLS and CDR2 is YYNGEE. Germline trimming cut 0 bases from V and 5 bases from J; bases unmatched to any gene: 9. The CDR3 nucleotides are TGTGCCAGCAGCGTAGGGTCTTCTTTAGCGGGAGATACGCAGTATTTT. It encodes CASSVGSSLAGDTQYF.

The chain employs TRBV5-6 and TRBJ1-1, with TRBD1 matching 7 bases. The CDR3 is made up of 16 amino acids. Per germline, CDR1 SGHDT and CDR2 YYEEEE. V lost 4 bases, J lost 6 bases, and 15 bases stayed unmatched. CDR3: CASSQTGMNKGPEAFF. In DNA form, the CDR3 reads TGTGCCAGCAGCCAGACAGGGATGAATAAGGGCCCTGAAGCTTTCTTT.